One TCR beta chain is described in this entry. No antigen is known for it. CDR1 and CDR2 (germline): MNHEY, SMNVEV (reference sequence). CDR3 length equals 15 residues. The V segment lost 7 bases and the J segment 0 bases; nucleotides outside the gene matches: 6. Any history of autoimmune disease or systemic immunosuppression disqualified patients. The sample is drawn from a study of OX40 agonist ivuxolimab in advanced cancers. Clones were sequenced by immunoSEQ multiplex PCR, and TCRdb holds only the in-frame ones, with some missing. The sample lists more than 75,000 clones, roughly 80% seen once, with over 5% in the top ten. Whole-study findings and limits: It was also the case that some nonresponders had low normalized T-cell clonal expansion.

The TCR comes from an adult with an advanced solid tumor such as melanoma, head and neck, liver or kidney cancer. The gene calls are TRBV27 and TRBJ2-3; 8 bases are a match to TRBD1. The starting material was CD4+ or CD8+ T cells sorted from blood, obtained in a trial of the OX40 agonist ivuxolimab. The CDR3 DNA reads TGTGCCAGCACCGTGGACAGGGTCAGCACAGATACGCAGTATTTT. This gives the protein CASTVDRVSTDTQYF.